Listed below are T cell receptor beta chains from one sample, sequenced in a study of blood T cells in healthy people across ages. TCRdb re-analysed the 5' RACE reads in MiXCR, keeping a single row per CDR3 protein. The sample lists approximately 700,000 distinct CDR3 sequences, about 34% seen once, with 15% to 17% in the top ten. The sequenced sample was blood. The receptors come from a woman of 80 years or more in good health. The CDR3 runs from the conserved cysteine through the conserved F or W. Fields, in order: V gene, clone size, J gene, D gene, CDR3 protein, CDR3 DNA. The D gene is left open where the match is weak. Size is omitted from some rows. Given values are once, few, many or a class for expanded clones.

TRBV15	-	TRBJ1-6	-	CATSSNRAYNSPLHF	TGTGCCACCAGCAGCAATAGGGCCTATAATTCACCCCTCCACTTT
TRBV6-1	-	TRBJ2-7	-	CASSVEKTYEQYF	TGTGCCAGCAGTGTTGAGAAGACCTACGAGCAGTACTTC
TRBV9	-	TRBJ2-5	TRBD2	CASSASPGLGQETQYF	TGTGCCAGCAGCGCTTCCCCGGGACTAGGACAAGAGACCCAGTACTTC
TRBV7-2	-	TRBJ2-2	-	CASSLARQNTGELFF	TGTGCCAGCAGCTTAGCCCGACAAAACACCGGGGAGCTGTTTTTT
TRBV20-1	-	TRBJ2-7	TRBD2	CSARDLLAGEFYEQYF	TGCAGTGCTAGAGATCTACTAGCGGGGGAGTTCTACGAGCAGTACTTC
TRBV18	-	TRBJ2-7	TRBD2	CASSPITSGGYNEQYF	TGTGCCAGCTCACCCATAACTAGCGGGGGGTACAATGAGCAGTACTTC
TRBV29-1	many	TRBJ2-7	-	CSVLRGGSYEQYF	TGCAGCGTTCTAAGGGGGGGCTCCTACGAGCAGTACTTC
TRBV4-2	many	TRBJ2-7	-	CASSQETDRFSYEQYF	TGTGCCAGCAGCCAGGAGACCGACAGGTTCTCCTACGAGCAGTACTTC
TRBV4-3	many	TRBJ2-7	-	CASSQDGDVYEQYF	TGCGCCAGCAGCCAAGACGGGGATGTATACGAGCAGTACTTC
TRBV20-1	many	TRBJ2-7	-	CSADRGAGFEQYF	TGCAGTGCTGACCGGGGGGCCGGATTCGAGCAGTACTTC
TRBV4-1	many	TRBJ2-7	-	CASSQDNYEQYF	TGCGCCAGCAGCCAGGATAACTACGAGCAGTACTTC
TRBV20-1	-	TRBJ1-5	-	CSARAAYDQPQHF	TGCAGTGCTAGGGCTGCTTATGATCAGCCCCAGCATTTT
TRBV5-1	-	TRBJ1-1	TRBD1	CASSLVLGGLGTEAFF	TGCGCCAGCAGCTTGGTCCTAGGGGGCTTGGGCACTGAAGCTTTCTTT
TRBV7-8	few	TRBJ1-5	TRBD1	CASSLGIWGQARFSNQPQHF	TGTGCCAGCAGCTTAGGGATATGGGGACAGGCAAGGTTCAGCAATCAGCCCCAGCATTTT
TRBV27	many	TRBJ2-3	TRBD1	CATHRGQGGTDTQYF	TGTGCCACCCATAGAGGACAGGGCGGCACAGATACGCAGTATTTT
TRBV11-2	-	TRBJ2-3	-	CACSTGTHGTDTQYF	TGTGCCTGCAGCACCGGGACCCATGGCACAGATACGCAGTATTTT
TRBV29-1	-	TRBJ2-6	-	CSVEGGSGANVLTF	TGCAGCGTTGAAGGGGGCTCTGGGGCCAACGTCCTGACTTTC
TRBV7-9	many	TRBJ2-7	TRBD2	CASSLAGVSSYEQYF	TGTGCCAGCAGTTTAGCGGGGGTGAGCTCCTACGAGCAGTACTTC
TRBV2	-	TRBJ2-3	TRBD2	CASSNEAGVGDTQYF	TGTGCCAGCAGTAACGAGGCGGGAGTGGGAGATACGCAGTATTTT
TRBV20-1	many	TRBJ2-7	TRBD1	CSAKSRTGLFEQYF	TGCAGTGCTAAGTCGAGGACAGGATTATTCGAGCAGTACTTC
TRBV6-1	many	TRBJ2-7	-	CASGNSGGGYEQYF	TGTGCCAGCGGGAATTCCGGAGGGGGTTACGAGCAGTACTTC
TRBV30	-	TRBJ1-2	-	CAWRGDMINYGYTF	TGTGCCTGGAGAGGGGATATGATTAACTATGGCTACACCTTC
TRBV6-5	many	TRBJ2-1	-	CASSRGSYEQFF	TGTGCCAGCAGCCGAGGGAGTTATGAGCAGTTCTTC
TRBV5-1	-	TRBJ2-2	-	CASSLGAAQGNTGELFF	TGCGCCAGCAGCTTGGGGGCGGCTCAGGGGAACACCGGGGAGCTGTTTTTT
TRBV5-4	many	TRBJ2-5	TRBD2	CASSLRGGAETQYF	TGTGCCAGCAGCTTGCGCGGGGGGGCGGAGACCCAGTACTTC
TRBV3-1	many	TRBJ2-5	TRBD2	CASSQAGGTREETQYF	TGTGCCAGCAGCCAGGCGGGGGGGACCCGGGAAGAGACCCAGTACTTC
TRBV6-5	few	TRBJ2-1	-	CASTQRSEQFF	TGTGCCAGCACTCAACGCAGTGAGCAGTTCTTC
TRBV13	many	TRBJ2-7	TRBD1	CASSSLFDRGYEQYF	TGTGCCAGCAGCTCCCTATTCGACAGGGGATACGAGCAGTACTTC
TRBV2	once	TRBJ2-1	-	CASSVGVAQDEQFF	TGTGCCAGCAGTGTAGGGGTAGCGCAAGATGAGCAGTTCTTC
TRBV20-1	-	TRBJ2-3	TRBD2	CSARGSGTSPTDTQYF	TGCAGTGCTAGAGGGTCCGGGACTAGCCCCACAGATACGCAGTATTTT
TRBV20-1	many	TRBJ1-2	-	CSASKQLNYGYTF	TGCAGTGCTTCGAAACAACTTAACTATGGCTACACCTTC
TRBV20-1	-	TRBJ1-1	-	CSASLQGGNTEAFF	TGCAGTGCCTCCCTACAGGGCGGGAACACTGAAGCTTTCTTT
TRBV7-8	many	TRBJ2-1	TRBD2	CASSLALRGGRNEQFF	TGTGCCAGCAGCTTAGCTCTGCGCGGGGGGCGGAATGAGCAGTTCTTC
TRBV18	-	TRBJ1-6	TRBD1	CASSRTTGDGSPLHF	TGTGCCAGCTCAAGGACGACAGGGGACGGGTCACCCCTCCACTTT
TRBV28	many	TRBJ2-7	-	CASSPLPTAQSSYEQYF	TGTGCCAGCAGTCCCCTACCGACAGCTCAGAGCTCCTACGAGCAGTACTTC
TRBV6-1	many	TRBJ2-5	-	CASISSARGETQYF	TGTGCCAGCATCTCATCAGCAAGAGGGGAGACCCAGTACTTC
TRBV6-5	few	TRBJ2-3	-	CASSYSNGGTDMQYF	TGTGCCAGCAGTTACTCTAACGGGGGCACAGATATGCAGTATTTT
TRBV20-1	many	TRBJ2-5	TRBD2	CSARDRTSGAQETQYF	TGCAGTGCTAGAGATAGGACTAGCGGGGCCCAAGAGACCCAGTACTTC
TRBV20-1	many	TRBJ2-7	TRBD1	CSARGDRGRSEQYF	TGCAGTGCTAGAGGGGACAGGGGACGTTCCGAGCAGTACTTC
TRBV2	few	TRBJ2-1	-	CASKKRGDINNEQFF	TGTGCCAGCAAAAAAAGGGGTGACATAAACAATGAGCAGTTCTTC
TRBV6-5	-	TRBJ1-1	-	CASSYNPTGNTEAFF	TGTGCCAGCAGTTACAATCCGACGGGAAACACTGAAGCTTTCTTT
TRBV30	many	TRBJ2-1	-	CAWAQTEASYNEQFF	TGTGCCTGGGCCCAGACAGAGGCTTCCTACAATGAGCAGTTCTTC